This T cell receptor beta chain was sequenced during a study of blood T cell repertoires in COVID-19 (TCRdb year 2020). The study in broad terms: Collaborator samples came from the United States, Italy and Spain and covered acute and convalescent phases of COVID-19. The material from the prospective study consisted of cDNA or gDNA derived from T cells, B-cell-depleted T cells, or PBMCs. Subjects who had been exposed to COVID-19, were actively infected with it, or had recovered from it provided the deeply sampled blood TCRbeta repertoires that made up the dataset. The repertoires were released in a freely available public database intended as a resource for research on the immune response to SARS-CoV-2. The samples were drawn from the first 160 participants of the ongoing ImmuneRACE study and from 950 to 1,500 subjects provided by 6 global collaborators. Nearly every sample came with metadata listing a de-identified subject ID, COVID-19 status, age in years and sex. HLA class I and class II types, where available, came from metadata supplied by the sample provider rather than from assay-based typing. Study-wide findings and limitations: The quantity of clinical and demographic metadata differed by source and by participant and was supplied without curation.

Participants in the prospective study were enrolled through a virtual design, were aged roughly 18 to 90 years, and lived in 24 United States geographic areas. To assign participants to cohorts, the prospective study relied on clinical history that participants themselves reported in a screening survey and a study questionnaire. ImmuneRACE Cohort 3 recovered participants were defined by two consecutive negative NP/OP PCR tests, healthcare professional clearance, or symptom resolution. In the prospective study, mobile phlebotomists collected whole blood, serum and a nasopharyngeal or oropharyngeal swab from each participant. Prospective study participants could optionally give additional blood draws and questionnaires over a roughly 2-month period. Before DNA extraction, blood samples from the prospective study were shipped at room temperature or frozen. Via the germline V gene, CDR1 is SGDLS and CDR2 YYNGEE. Including cysteine and phenylalanine, the CDR3 has 14 amino acids. Solely the CDR3 DNA is kept, with 42 bases framed from the first base. A distance of 13 bases separates the germline ends of V and J, which lose 4 bases and 8 bases respectively.

For this clone: This clone's antigen is unknown. It has no much larger one-base neighbor in the sample; base qualities were not kept.

TCRbeta CDR3 regions were amplified from genomic DNA using the immunoSEQ Assay, a bias-controlled multiplex PCR. As for the authors' bioinformatics: The number of nucleated cells in each sample was estimated from the amplification of reference gene primers within the assay. To quantify the absolute abundance of each unique TCRbeta CDR3 rearrangement, sequence reads were collapsed and filtered. For each sample, productive Simpson clonality was calculated as the square root of Simpson's diversity index over productive rearrangements. TCRdb stores this immuneACCESS table with in-frame sequences only. Part of the clones is absent; in the studies checked, under half of the shortfall reflects unresolved V genes, and no reason is known for the rest. Clone size and V and J calls were adopted from that table, with D and trimming inferred from the DNA. The sample table holds 200,000 to 250,000 clones, of which about 90% were seen once. The ten largest clones capture 10% to 12% of the sample.

This sequence was found in a young man who had recovered from COVID-19. The chain couples TRBV9 to TRBJ1-6; the D segment cannot be called with confidence. Specimen: PBMCs or T cells enriched from blood (not recorded which). The DNA reads as follows: TGTGCCAGCAGCCCGAGCCTGGTCTATTCACCCCTCCACTTT. This is translated as CASSPSLVYSPLHF.